This T cell receptor beta chain comes out of a study of control samples from healthy donors and cancer patients (TCRdb year 2020). V lost 2 bases and J lost 5 bases; the stretch between them is 9 bases long. CDR1 SNHLY and CDR2 FYNNEI are derived from the germline V gene. CDR3 length: 13 amino acids, cysteine to phenylalanine. The sequence is cut down to CDR3 DNA, 39 bases in frame from base 1. Receptor amplification or capture employed the immunoSEQ multiplex PCR assay. Imported from immuneACCESS, the table was reduced by TCRdb to in-frame sequences with V and J called. These copies leave out some clones; in studies compared against another copy, an unresolved V gene accounts for under half, and the cause of the remainder is not known. The table for this sample lists around 130,000 clones; 80% to 90% of them were counted only once. Roughly 12% of the sample lies in the top ten. This clone was detected only once. Its antigen specificity is not known. Within one base of it there is no much larger clone, and no base qualities were kept.

In this chain, TRBV2 is recombined with TRBJ1-2; no confident D gene assignment can be made. The receptor was derived from a man aged 30 to 39 in good health. Sequencing input: blood. The CDR3 region: CASSESRDYGYTF. In nucleotides, the sequence is TGTGCCAGCAGTGAATCCCGGGATTATGGCTACACCTTC. This CDR3, with the reference TRBV2 and TRBJ1-2 proteins standing in past its ends, gives the full variable domain EPEVTQTPSHQVTQMGQEVILRCVPISNHLYFYWYRQILGQKVEFLVSFYNNEISEKSEIFDDQFSVERPDGSNFTLKIRSTKLEDSAMYFCASSESRDYGYTFGSGTRLTVV.